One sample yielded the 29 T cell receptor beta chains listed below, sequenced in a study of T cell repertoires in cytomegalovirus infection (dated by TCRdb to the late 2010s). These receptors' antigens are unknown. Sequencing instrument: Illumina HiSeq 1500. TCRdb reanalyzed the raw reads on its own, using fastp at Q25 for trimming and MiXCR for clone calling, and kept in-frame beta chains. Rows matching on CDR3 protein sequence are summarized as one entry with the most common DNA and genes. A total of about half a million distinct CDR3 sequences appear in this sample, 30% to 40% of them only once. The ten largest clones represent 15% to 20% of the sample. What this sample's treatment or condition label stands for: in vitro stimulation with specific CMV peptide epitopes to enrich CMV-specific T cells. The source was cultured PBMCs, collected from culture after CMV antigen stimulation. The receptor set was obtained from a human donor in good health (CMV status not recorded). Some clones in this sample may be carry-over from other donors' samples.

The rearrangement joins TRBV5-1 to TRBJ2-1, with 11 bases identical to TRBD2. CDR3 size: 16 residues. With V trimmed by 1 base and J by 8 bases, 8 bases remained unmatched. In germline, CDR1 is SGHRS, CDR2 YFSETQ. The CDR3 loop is CASSLLAGGRRDEQFF. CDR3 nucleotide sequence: TGCGCCAGCAGCTTGTTAGCGGGAGGGCGGAGGGATGAGCAGTTCTTC.

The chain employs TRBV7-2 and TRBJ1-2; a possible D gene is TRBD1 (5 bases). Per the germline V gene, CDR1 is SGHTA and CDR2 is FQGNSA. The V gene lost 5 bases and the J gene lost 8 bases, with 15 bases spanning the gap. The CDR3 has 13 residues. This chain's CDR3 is CASSPHAQAGYTF. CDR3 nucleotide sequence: TGTGCCAGCAGCCCTCATGCACAGGCAGGCTACACCTTC.

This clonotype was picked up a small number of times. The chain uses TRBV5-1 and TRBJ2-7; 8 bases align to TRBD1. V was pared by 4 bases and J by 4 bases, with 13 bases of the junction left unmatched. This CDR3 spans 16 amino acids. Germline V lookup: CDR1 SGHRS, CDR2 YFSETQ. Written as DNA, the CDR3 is TGCGCCAGCAGCGCAGGCCTGACAGGGGCGGCGTACGAGCAGTACTTC. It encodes CASSAGLTGAAYEQYF.

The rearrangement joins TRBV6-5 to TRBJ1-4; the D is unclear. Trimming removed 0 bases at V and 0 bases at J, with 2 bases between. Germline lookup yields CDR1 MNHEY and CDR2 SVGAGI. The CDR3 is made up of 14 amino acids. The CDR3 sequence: CASSYSATNEKLFF. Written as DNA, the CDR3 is TGTGCCAGCAGTTACTCGGCAACTAATGAAAAACTGTTTTTT.

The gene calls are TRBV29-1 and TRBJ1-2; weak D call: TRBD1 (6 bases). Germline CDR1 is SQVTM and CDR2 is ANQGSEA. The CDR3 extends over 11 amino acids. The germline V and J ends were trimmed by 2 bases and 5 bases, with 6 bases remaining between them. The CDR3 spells CSVERGYGYTF. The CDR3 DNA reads TGCAGCGTTGAAAGGGGGTATGGCTACACCTTC.

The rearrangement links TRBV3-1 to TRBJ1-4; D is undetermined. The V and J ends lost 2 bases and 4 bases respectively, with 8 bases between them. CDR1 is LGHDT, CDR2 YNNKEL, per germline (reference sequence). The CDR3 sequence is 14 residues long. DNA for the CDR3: TGTGCCAGCAGCCAAACGGGATTTAATGAAAAACTGTTTTTT. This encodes CASSQTGFNEKLFF. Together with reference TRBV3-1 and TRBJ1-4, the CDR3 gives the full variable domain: DTAVSQTPKYLVTQMGNDKSIKCEQNLGHDTMYWYKQDSKKFLKIMFSYNNKELIINETVPNRFSPKSPDKAHLNLHINSLELGDSAVYFCASSQTGFNEKLFFGSGTQLSVL.

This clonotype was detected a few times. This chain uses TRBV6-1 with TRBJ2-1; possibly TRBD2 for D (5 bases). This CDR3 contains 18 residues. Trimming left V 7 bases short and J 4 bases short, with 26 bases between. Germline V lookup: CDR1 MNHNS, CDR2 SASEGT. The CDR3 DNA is TGTGCCAGCACCCAGGCATCTTTTCGGGAAACCAAATACAATGAGCAGTTCTTC. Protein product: CASTQASFRETKYNEQFF.

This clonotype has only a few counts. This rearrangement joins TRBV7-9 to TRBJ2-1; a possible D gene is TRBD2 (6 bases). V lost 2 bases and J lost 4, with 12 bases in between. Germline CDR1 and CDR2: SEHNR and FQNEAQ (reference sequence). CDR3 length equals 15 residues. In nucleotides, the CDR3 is TGTGCCAGCAGCTTAAATGAGGGGAGGTACAATGAGCAGTTCTTC. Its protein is CASSLNEGRYNEQFF. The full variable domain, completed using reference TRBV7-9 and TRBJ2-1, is DTGVSQNPRHKITKRGQNVTFRCDPISEHNRLYWYRQTLGQGPEFLTYFQNEAQLEKSRLLSDRFSAERPKGSFSTLEIQRTEQGDSAMYLCASSLNEGRYNEQFFGPGTRLTVL.

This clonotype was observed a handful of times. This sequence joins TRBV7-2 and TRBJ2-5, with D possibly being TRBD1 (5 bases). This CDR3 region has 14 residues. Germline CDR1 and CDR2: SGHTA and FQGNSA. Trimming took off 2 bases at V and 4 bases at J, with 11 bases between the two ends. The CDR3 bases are TGTGCCAGCAGCTTATCAGCAGGGCCAGAGACCCAGTACTTC. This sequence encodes CASSLSAGPETQYF.

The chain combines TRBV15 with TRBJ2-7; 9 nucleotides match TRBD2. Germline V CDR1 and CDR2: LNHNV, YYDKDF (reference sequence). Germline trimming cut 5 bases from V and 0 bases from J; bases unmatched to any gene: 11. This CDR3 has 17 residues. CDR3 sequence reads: CATSDKKTSGSSYEQYV. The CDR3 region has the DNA TGTGCCACCAGCGACAAGAAGACTAGCGGAAGCTCCTACGAGCAGTACGTC.

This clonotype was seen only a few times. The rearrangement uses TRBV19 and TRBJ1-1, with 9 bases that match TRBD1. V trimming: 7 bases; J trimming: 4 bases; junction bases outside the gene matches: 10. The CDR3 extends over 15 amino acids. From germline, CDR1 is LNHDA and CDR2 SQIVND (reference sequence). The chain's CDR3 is CASMSGQGDGTEAFF. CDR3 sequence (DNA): TGTGCCAGTATGTCGGGACAGGGCGATGGCACTGAAGCTTTCTTT.

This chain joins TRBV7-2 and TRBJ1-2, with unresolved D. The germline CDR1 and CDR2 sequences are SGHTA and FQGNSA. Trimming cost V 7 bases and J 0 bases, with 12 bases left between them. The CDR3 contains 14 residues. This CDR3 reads CASTFAVTNYGYTF. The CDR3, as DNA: TGTGCCAGCACCTTCGCGGTTACTAACTATGGCTACACCTTC.

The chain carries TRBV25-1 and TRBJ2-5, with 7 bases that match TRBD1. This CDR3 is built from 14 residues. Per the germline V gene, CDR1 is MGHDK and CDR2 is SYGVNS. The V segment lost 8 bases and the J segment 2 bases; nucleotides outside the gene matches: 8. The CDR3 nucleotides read TGTGCCAGCGGGCAATGGGACAGTCAAGAGACCCAGTACTTC. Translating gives CASGQWDSQETQYF.

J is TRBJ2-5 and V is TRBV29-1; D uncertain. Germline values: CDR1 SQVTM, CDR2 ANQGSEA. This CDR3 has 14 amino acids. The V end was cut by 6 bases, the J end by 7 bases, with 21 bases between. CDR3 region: CSVSESQTHATQYF. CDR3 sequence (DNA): TGCAGCGTCTCCGAGAGTCAAACCCACGCGACCCAGTACTTC.

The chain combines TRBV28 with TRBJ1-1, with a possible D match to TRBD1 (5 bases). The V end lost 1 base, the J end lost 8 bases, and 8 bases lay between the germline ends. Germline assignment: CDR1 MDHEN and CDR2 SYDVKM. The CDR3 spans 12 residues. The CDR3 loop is CASSLSWGEAFF. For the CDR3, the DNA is TGTGCCAGCAGTTTATCATGGGGGGAAGCTTTCTTT.

CDR3 region: CASSTLGGTGSSGYTF. CDR3 DNA sequence: TGTGCCAGTAGTACTCTCGGGGGGACAGGGAGCAGTGGCTACACCTTC. The rearrangement uses TRBV19 and TRBJ1-2; 9 nucleotides line up with TRBD1. Trimming at V came to 4 bases and at J to 7 bases, leaving 13 bases not matched to a gene. The germline gives CDR1 LNHDA, CDR2 SQIVND (reference sequence). The CDR3 is 16 amino acids.

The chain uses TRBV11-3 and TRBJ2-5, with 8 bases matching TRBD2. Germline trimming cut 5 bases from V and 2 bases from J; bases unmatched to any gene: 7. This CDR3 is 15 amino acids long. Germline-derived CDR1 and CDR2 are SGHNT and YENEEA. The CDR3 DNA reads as TGTGCCAGCAGCACCCGGACTAGCATACAAGAGACCCAGTACTTC. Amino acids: CASSTRTSIQETQYF.

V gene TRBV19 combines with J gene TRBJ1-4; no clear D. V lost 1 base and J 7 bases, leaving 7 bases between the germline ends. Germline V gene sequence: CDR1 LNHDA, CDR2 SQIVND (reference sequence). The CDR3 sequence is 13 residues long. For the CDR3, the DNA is TGTGCCAGTAGTATAGGGAGTCGTGAAAAACTGTTTTTT. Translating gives CASSIGSREKLFF.

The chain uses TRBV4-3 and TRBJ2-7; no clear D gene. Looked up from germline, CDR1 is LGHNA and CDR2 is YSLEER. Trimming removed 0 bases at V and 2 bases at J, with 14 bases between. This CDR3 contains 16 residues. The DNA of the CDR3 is TGCGCCAGCAGCCAAGATCCGGCGCCTGGGACCTACGAGCAGTACGTC. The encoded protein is CASSQDPAPGTYEQYV.

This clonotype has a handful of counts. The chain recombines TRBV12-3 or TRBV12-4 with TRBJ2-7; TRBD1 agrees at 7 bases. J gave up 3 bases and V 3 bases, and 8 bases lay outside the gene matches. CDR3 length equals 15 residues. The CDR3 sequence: CASSFRGRGVYEQYF. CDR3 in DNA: TGTGCCAGCAGTTTCAGGGGGAGAGGTGTCTACGAGCAGTACTTC.

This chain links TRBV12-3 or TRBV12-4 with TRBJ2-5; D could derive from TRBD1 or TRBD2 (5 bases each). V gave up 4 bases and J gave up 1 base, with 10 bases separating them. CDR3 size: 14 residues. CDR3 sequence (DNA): TGTGCCAGCAGTTCACGGGACGGCCAAGAGACCCAGTACTTC. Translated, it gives CASSSRDGQETQYF.

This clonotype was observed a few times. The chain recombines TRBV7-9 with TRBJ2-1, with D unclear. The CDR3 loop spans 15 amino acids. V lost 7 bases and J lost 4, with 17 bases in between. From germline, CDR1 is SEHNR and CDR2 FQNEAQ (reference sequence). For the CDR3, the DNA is TGTGCCAGCACCCCAGGTGGCTACCGGTACAATGAGCAGTTCTTC. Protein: CASTPGGYRYNEQFF.

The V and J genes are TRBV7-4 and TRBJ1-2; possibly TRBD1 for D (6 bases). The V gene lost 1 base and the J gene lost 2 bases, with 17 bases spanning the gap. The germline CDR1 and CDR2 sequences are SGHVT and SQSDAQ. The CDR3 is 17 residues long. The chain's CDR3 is CASSLGRGDGKNYGYTF. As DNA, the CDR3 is TGTGCCAGCAGCTTAGGGAGGGGGGACGGAAAAAACTATGGCTACACCTTC.

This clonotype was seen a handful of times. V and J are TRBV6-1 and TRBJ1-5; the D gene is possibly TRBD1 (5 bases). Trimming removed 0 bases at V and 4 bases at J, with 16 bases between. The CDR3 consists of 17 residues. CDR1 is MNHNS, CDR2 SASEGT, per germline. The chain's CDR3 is CASSEAPGRHANQPQHF. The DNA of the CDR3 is TGTGCCAGCAGTGAAGCCCCAGGGAGACACGCGAATCAGCCCCAGCATTTT.

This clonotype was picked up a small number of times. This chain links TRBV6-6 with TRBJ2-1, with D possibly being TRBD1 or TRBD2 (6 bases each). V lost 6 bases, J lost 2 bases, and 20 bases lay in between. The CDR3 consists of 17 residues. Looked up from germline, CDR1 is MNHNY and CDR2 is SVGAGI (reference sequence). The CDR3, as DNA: TGTGCCAGCAGCTACCTGGGGGCTGGAGGGGCCTACAATGAGCAGTTCTTC. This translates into CASSYLGAGGAYNEQFF.

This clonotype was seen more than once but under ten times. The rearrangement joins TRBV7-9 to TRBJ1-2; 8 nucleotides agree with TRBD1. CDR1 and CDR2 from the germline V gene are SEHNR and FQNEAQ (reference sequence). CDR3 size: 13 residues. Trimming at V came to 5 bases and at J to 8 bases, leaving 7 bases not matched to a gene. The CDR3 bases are TGTGCCAGCAGCGGAGACAGGGGTACGGGCTACACCTTC. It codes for CASSGDRGTGYTF.

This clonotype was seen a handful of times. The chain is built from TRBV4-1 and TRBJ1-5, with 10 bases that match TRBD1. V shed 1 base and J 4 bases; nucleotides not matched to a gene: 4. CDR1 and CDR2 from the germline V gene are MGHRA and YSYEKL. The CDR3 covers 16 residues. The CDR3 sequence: CASSQVGDRGNQPQHF. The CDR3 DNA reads TGCGCCAGCAGCCAAGTAGGGGACAGGGGAAATCAGCCCCAGCATTTT.

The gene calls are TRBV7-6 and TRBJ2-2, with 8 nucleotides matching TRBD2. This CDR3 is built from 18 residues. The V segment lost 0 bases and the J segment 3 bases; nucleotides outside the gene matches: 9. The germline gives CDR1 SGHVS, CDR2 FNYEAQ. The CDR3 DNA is TGTGCCAGCAGCTTAGCCGGATTTCGGGAGGGGGACACCGGGGAGCTGTTTTTT. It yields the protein CASSLAGFREGDTGELFF.

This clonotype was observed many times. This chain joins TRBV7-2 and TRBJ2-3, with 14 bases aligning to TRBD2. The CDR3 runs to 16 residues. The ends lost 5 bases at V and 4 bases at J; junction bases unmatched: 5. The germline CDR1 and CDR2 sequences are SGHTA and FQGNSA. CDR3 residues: CASSRGLAGGADTQYF. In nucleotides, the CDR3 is TGTGCCAGCAGCCGTGGACTAGCGGGAGGTGCAGATACGCAGTATTTT.